The entry below gives a single T cell receptor (beta chain) sequence along with its context. The PCR made use of 60 Vbeta and 13 Jbeta primers. Profiling relied on immunoSEQ multiplex PCR, and the TCRdb table lists in-frame clones only, not all of them. This sample carries 100,000 to 150,000 clones, about 80% of them seen once, and the ten largest clones take around 9.9%. This record belongs to a study of cytomegalovirus exposure and HLA in healthy donors. The CDR3 runs to 15 residues. Germline loops: CDR1 SGHVS, CDR2 FQNEAQ. V lost 3 bases, J lost 1 base, and 12 bases lay in between. This clonotype originated in a man in his thirties or forties in good health and CMV-seropositive. The sample was PBMCs. The rearrangement links TRBV7-8 to TRBJ1-1; TRBD1 might be the D (5 bases). CDR3 DNA: TGTGCCAGCAGCTTTGGGACTTCGGGGAACACTGAAGCTTTCTTT. Residues: CASSFGTSGNTEAFF.